These 32 T cell receptor beta chains were all obtained from the same sample, sequenced in a study of blood T cell repertoires in COVID-19. Libraries were prepared by immunoSEQ multiplex PCR; TCRdb keeps only in-frame clonotypes and omits some of them. The data show 130,000 to 150,000 clones, with roughly 84% seen just once and roughly 10% held by the top ten. Sample: peripheral blood. Receptors originate from a man aged 55 to 69 with active or convalescent COVID-19.

The rearrangement links TRBV21-1 to TRBJ2-7; the table assigns TRBD2, which was not confirmed against the DNA. TRBV21-1 is labeled a pseudogene. This CDR3 has 10 amino acids. CDR3 in DNA: TGTGCCAGCGCCACCGGGGAGCAGTACGTC. It specifies CASATGEQYV.

This clone was found a few times. V gene TRBV7-6 combines with J gene TRBJ1-1; 10 bases map to TRBD1. Germline V CDR1 and CDR2: SGHVS, FNYEAQ. The length of the CDR3 is 17 residues. J lost 1 base, V lost 2 bases, and 7 bases had no gene match. The CDR3 loop is CASSLIGTGVANTEAFF. The CDR3 DNA reads as TGTGCCAGCAGCTTAATTGGGACAGGGGTTGCGAACACTGAAGCTTTCTTT.

CDR3 sequence reads: CASSHGTGGYVGGYTF. The CDR3 nucleotides are TGTGCCAGCAGCCACGGGACAGGGGGCTATGTGGGAGGCTACACCTTC. The chain is built from TRBV7-8 and TRBJ1-2; 12 bases line up with TRBD1. Germline lookup yields CDR1 SGHVS and CDR2 FQNEAQ. The junction had 12 bases not matched to a gene; V was cut back by 5 bases and J by 8 bases. This CDR3 is built from 16 residues.

This sequence joins TRBV30 and TRBJ1-1, with D hard to call. The CDR3 contains 12 residues. V lost 5 bases, J lost 1 base, and 8 bases lay in between. Germline V lookup: CDR1 GTSNPN, CDR2 SVGIG (reference sequence). The CDR3 loop reads CAWAPRNTEAFF. CDR3 nucleotides: TGTGCCTGGGCACCGAGGAACACTGAAGCTTTCTTT.

This clone occurred once. The V gene is TRBV4-3, the J gene TRBJ1-1; D is ambiguous. In germline, CDR1 is LGHNA, CDR2 YSLEER. This CDR3 has 13 amino acids. The V gene lost 2 bases and the J gene lost 10 bases, with 14 bases spanning the gap. For the CDR3, the DNA is TGCGCCAGCAGCCAATATGGTAACAGTGGAGCTTTCTTT. Protein product: CASSQYGNSGAFF.

The rearrangement joins TRBV7-9 to TRBJ2-1; a weak D match, TRBD1 (7 bases). Germline V gene data show CDR1 as SEHNR and CDR2 as FQNEAQ (reference sequence). CDR3 size: 15 residues. Trimming removed 4 bases at V and 8 bases at J, with 18 bases between. The chain's CDR3 is CASSSLRGRGDEQFF. In DNA form, the CDR3 reads TGTGCCAGCAGCTCGCTGAGGGGGCGCGGGGATGAGCAGTTCTTC.

V usage is TRBV7-9 and J usage is TRBJ2-5; D gene unclear. Germline V gene data show CDR1 as SEHNR and CDR2 as FQNEAQ (reference sequence). The CDR3 has 13 residues. V shed 7 bases and J shed 1 base, with 10 bases lying between them. CDR3 sequence (DNA): TGTGCCAGCACCGTCCCCGTCCAAGAGACCCAGTACTTC. This gives the protein CASTVPVQETQYF.

This chain uses TRBV27 with TRBJ2-5, with 8 bases matching TRBD1. Germline-derived CDR1 and CDR2 are MNHEY and SMNVEV (reference sequence). The CDR3 spans 16 residues. The V and J ends lost 3 bases and 2 bases, in that order; junction bases with no gene match: 8. The CDR3 is CASSFSSGQGQETQYF. Written as DNA, the CDR3 is TGTGCCAGCAGTTTCTCATCCGGACAGGGACAAGAGACCCAGTACTTC.

The rearrangement joins TRBV5-1 to TRBJ2-1, with TRBD1 as a possible D gene (6 bases). Germline CDR1 is SGHRS and CDR2 is YFSETQ. The CDR3 sequence is 14 residues long. V lost 0 bases and J 4 bases, leaving 8 bases between the germline ends. DNA for the CDR3: TGCGCCAGCAGCTTGGGGGGGCGTTACAATGAGCAGTTCTTC. This gives the protein CASSLGGRYNEQFF.

The genes are TRBV12-5 and TRBJ1-5, with TRBD1 as a possible D gene (5 bases). The CDR3 is 15 amino acids. V shed 7 bases and J shed 3 bases, with 16 bases lying between them. Germline-derived CDR1 and CDR2 are LGHNT and FRNRAP. The CDR3 here is CASVAVGGSNQPQHF. DNA for the CDR3: TGTGCTAGTGTCGCGGTGGGGGGTTCCAATCAGCCCCAGCATTTT.

The chain employs TRBV28 and TRBJ1-1; 7 bases match TRBD1. The CDR3 covers 14 residues. CDR1 is MDHEN and CDR2 is SYDVKM in the germline V gene. V shed 5 bases, J shed 5 bases, and the junction held 8 bases outside the gene matches. CDR3 loop: CASSAGQLTTEAFF. For the CDR3, the DNA is TGTGCCAGCAGTGCGGGACAGTTAACAACTGAAGCTTTCTTT.

This chain joins TRBV19 and TRBJ1-1, with no clear D. The V end lost 0 bases, the J end lost 1 base, and 6 bases lay between the germline ends. The CDR3 is 14 residues long. Germline loops: CDR1 LNHDA, CDR2 SQIVND (reference sequence). CDR3 protein: CASSIDTRNTEAFF. In nucleotides, the CDR3 is TGTGCCAGTAGTATAGATACGAGGAACACTGAAGCTTTCTTT.

The J gene is TRBJ1-2, the V gene TRBV7-2; D may be TRBD1 (5 bases). This CDR3 is built from 15 residues. Deletions cut 5 bases from V and 4 bases from J, with 17 bases between. Germline assignment: CDR1 SGHTA and CDR2 FQGNSA. The CDR3: CASSRPSGEGYGYTF. In nucleotides, the CDR3 is TGTGCCAGCAGCCGGCCCTCGGGGGAGGGCTATGGCTACACCTTC.

This clone was detected only a few times. The CDR3 sequence: CAISEGIGTGAEAFF. CDR3 nucleotide sequence: TGTGCCATCAGTGAGGGGATCGGGACAGGCGCTGAAGCTTTCTTT. This rearrangement joins TRBV10-3 to TRBJ1-1; the match to TRBD1 covers 8 bases. Germline V gives CDR1 ENHRY, CDR2 SYGVKD. This CDR3 has 15 residues. J lost 6 bases, V lost 2 bases, and 8 bases had no gene match.

The CDR3 spells CASSFSAQTDTDTQYF. Here the CDR3 DNA reads TGTGCCAGCAGCTTTTCAGCCCAAACAGACACAGATACGCAGTATTTT. V and J are TRBV5-6 and TRBJ2-3; D unresolved. V was shortened by 2 bases and J by 2 bases, with 15 bases between the two germline ends. This CDR3 region has 16 residues. Germline V gene sequence: CDR1 SGHDT, CDR2 YYEEEE.

J is TRBJ2-1 and V is TRBV19, with 13 bases fitting TRBD2. In germline, CDR1 is LNHDA, CDR2 SQIVND (reference sequence). CDR3 length: 16 amino acids. The trim removed 4 bases at V and 3 bases at J, leaving 3 bases unmatched. CDR3 nucleotide sequence: TGTGCCAGTAGTAGACTAGCGGGGGGCCTCTACAATGAGCAGTTCTTC. It is translated as CASSRLAGGLYNEQFF.

The chain uses TRBV7-8 and TRBJ1-2; tentatively, D is TRBD1 (5 bases). Trimming removed 5 bases from V and 7 bases from J, with 14 bases in between. From germline, CDR1 is SGHVS and CDR2 FQNEAQ. The CDR3 is 13 amino acids. This chain's CDR3 is CASSRQGVRGYTF. The CDR3 DNA is TGTGCCAGCAGCCGGCAAGGGGTGCGTGGCTACACCTTC.

The genes are TRBV11-3 and TRBJ1-3, with 10 bases that match TRBD1. The germline gives CDR1 SGHNT, CDR2 YENEEA. This CDR3 region has 19 residues. J gave up 4 bases and V 5 bases, and 17 bases lay outside the gene matches. The CDR3 nucleotides read TGTGCCAGCAGCCCAGACCGTCCGGGACAGGGGCGTGGGGGAAACACCATATATTTT. Residues: CASSPDRPGQGRGGNTIYF.

The chain combines TRBV12-3 or TRBV12-4 with TRBJ1-2; D unresolved. The CDR3 has 13 amino acids. V lost 3 bases and J lost 5, with 10 bases in between. CDR3 DNA: TGTGCCAGCAGTTTTTCCGGGGTATATGGCTACACCTTC. It yields the protein CASSFSGVYGYTF.

The chain uses TRBV27 and TRBJ2-7; unclear D gene. V was clipped by 0 bases and J by 6 bases, with 6 bases between them. CDR1 and CDR2 from the germline V gene are MNHEY and SMNVEV (reference sequence). The CDR3 spans 12 residues. CDR3 region: CASSLSGAEQYF. The CDR3 DNA follows: TGTGCCAGCAGTTTATCCGGAGCCGAGCAGTACTTC.

This chain joins TRBV5-6 and TRBJ2-7; TRBD2 matches 12 bases. Germline CDR1 SGHDT, CDR2 YYEEEE. Losses at the gene ends were 1 base for V and 0 bases for J; bases not matched to a gene: 8. CDR3 length: 18 residues. This chain's CDR3 is CASSLNSGLAGFSYEQYF. Written as DNA, the CDR3 is TGTGCCAGCAGCTTGAACTCGGGACTAGCGGGTTTCTCCTACGAGCAGTACTTC.

The J gene is TRBJ1-1, the V gene TRBV6-5; D call uncertain. This CDR3 has 14 amino acids. Trimming removed 8 bases from V and 0 bases from J, with 13 bases in between. Germline CDR1 MNHEY, CDR2 SVGAGI. Here the CDR3 reads CASALGDLNTEAFF. For the CDR3, the DNA is TGTGCCAGCGCACTAGGAGATCTGAACACTGAAGCTTTCTTT.

V usage is TRBV7-2 and J usage is TRBJ1-5; TRBD1 matches 9 bases. This CDR3 region has 16 residues. The V and J ends lost 5 bases and 3 bases, in that order; junction bases with no gene match: 8. Germline V gives CDR1 SGHTA, CDR2 FQGNSA. The CDR3 DNA sequence: TGTGCCAGCAGCACAGGACAGGGGACGTACAATCAGCCCCAGCATTTT. Amino acid sequence: CASSTGQGTYNQPQHF.

The chain links TRBV19 to TRBJ1-4, with a possible D match to TRBD1 (6 bases). This CDR3 is built from 14 residues. Trimming shortened V by 4 bases and J by 6 bases, and 12 bases separated the two germline ends. Germline CDR1 reads LNHDA; CDR2 reads SQIVND (reference sequence). CDR3 in amino acids: CASSNRDGYEKLFF. DNA of the CDR3: TGTGCCAGTAGTAACAGGGACGGGTATGAAAAACTGTTTTTT.

The CDR3 DNA sequence: TGTGCCAGCAGCATGGCTGGGCCAGATACGCAGTATTTT. This gives the protein CASSMAGPDTQYF. This chain links TRBV5-8 with TRBJ2-3, with unresolved D. In germline, CDR1 is SGHTS, CDR2 YDEGEE. This CDR3 is 13 amino acids long. The germline V and J ends were trimmed by 4 bases and 4 bases, with 10 bases remaining between them.

The chain is built from TRBV6-4 and TRBJ1-1; D possibly corresponds to TRBD1 (5 bases). In germline, CDR1 is MRHNA, CDR2 SNTAGT. Trimming took off 3 bases at V and 0 bases at J, with 8 bases between the two ends. The CDR3 covers 14 residues. CDR3 in DNA: TGTGCCAGCAGTGAGGGAGGGGTGAACACTGAAGCTTTCTTT. This codes for CASSEGGVNTEAFF.

The chain joins TRBV11-3 to TRBJ1-6; TRBD1 aligns across 7 bases. The CDR3 runs 15 residues. Germline CDR1 and CDR2: SGHNT and YENEEA. Unmatched junction bases numbered 9, after V lost 5 bases and J lost 8 bases. CDR3 sequence reads: CASSQDRVGDSPLHF. As DNA, the CDR3 is TGTGCCAGCAGCCAAGACAGGGTGGGGGATTCACCCCTCCACTTT.

This chain joins TRBV2 and TRBJ2-1, with 7 bases identical to TRBD2. J was trimmed by 6 bases and V by 7 bases; bases with no gene match: 18. This CDR3 contains 17 residues. From germline, CDR1 is SNHLY and CDR2 FYNNEI. CDR3 DNA: TGTGCCAGCAAATCAGAGGCGGGAGTGGTCACTGGCAATGAGCAGTTCTTC. Protein product: CASKSEAGVVTGNEQFF.

The chain joins TRBV18 to TRBJ1-1, with 11 positions matching TRBD1. V shed 6 bases and J 4 bases; nucleotides not matched to a gene: 10. This CDR3 contains 16 residues. The germline gives CDR1 KGHSH, CDR2 LQKENI. The CDR3 DNA reads TGTGCCAGCTCCCGCTCGGGGACAGGGGGTCCCACTGAAGCTTTCTTT. This encodes CASSRSGTGGPTEAFF.

The gene calls are TRBV9 and TRBJ1-3, with D possibly being TRBD1 (6 bases). With 0 bases removed from V and 5 bases from J, the gap between germline ends came to 15 bases. The CDR3 is made up of 16 amino acids. In germline, CDR1 is SGDLS, CDR2 YYNGEE. CDR3 loop: CASSVDEQGIRNTIYF. CDR3 nucleotides: TGTGCCAGCAGCGTAGATGAACAGGGAATAAGAAACACCATATATTTT.

This clone was counted a single time. V usage is TRBV7-6 and J usage is TRBJ2-5, with D perhaps TRBD2 (7 bases). Looked up from germline, CDR1 is SGHVS and CDR2 is FNYEAQ. This CDR3 spans 16 amino acids. V lost 2 bases to trimming and J lost 2 bases, with 15 bases between them. The CDR3 bases are TGTGCCAGCAGCTTAACGGGGGGCAGGGTTCAAGAGACCCAGTACTTC. Protein product: CASSLTGGRVQETQYF.

This rearrangement joins TRBV11-3 to TRBJ2-7, with 9 bases matching TRBD1. J gave up 0 bases and V 4 bases, and 1 base lay outside the gene matches. Germline V CDR1 and CDR2: SGHNT, YENEEA. This CDR3 region has 14 residues. CDR3 in amino acids: CASSSTGGSYEQYF. The DNA for the CDR3 is TGTGCCAGCAGCTCGACAGGGGGCTCCTACGAGCAGTACTTC.